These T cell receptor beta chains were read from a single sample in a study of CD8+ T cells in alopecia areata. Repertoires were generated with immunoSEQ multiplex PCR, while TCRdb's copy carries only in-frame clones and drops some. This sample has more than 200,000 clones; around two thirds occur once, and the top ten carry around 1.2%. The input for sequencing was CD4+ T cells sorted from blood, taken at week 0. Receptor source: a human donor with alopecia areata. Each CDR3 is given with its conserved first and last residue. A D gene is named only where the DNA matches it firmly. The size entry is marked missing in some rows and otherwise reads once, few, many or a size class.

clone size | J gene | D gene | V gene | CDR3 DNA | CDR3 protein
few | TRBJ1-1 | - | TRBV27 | TGTGCCAGCAGATTGGAAATGAACACTGAAGCTTTCTTT | CASRLEMNTEAFF
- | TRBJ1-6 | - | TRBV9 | TGTGCCAGCAGCGTAGCGGGGGGATCCTTCTATAATTCACCCCTCCACTTT | CASSVAGGSFYNSPLHF
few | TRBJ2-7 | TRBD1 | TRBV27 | TGTGCCAGCAGCCCGGACAGGGGGTACGAGCAGTACTTC | CASSPDRGYEQYF
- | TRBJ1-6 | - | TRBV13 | TGTGCCAGCAGCCGAAGTTTAGGGGGGGTCGGGTCACCCCTCCACTTT | CASSRSLGGVGSPLHF
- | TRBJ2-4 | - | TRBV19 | TGTGCCAGTAGCCTTGAGGTACGGAACATTCAGTACTTC | CASSLEVRNIQYF
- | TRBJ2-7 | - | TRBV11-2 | TGTGCCAGCAGCTTATTGGGGGGCCCCCGACTTTGGGAGCAGTACTTC | CASSLLGGPRLWEQYF
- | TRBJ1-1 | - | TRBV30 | TGTGCCTGGAGGTACCGGGACAACACTGAAGCTTTCTTT | CAWRYRDNTEAFF
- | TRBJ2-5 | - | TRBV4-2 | TGTGCCAGCAGCCAAGTTGAGGTGGGGACGGGTGAGACCCAGTACTTC | CASSQVEVGTGETQYF
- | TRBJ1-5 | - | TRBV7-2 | TGTGCCAGCAGCCACGGACGGACTAGCAATCAGCCCCAGCATTTT | CASSHGRTSNQPQHF
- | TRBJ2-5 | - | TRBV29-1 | TGCTCCTCGGAGGGGGGCGGAGAGACCCAGTACTTC | CSSEGGGETQYF
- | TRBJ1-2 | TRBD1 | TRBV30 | TGTGCCTGGACGACAGGGGAATGGGGCTACACCTTC | CAWTTGEWGYTF
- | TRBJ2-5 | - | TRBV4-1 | TGCGCCAGCAGCCAAGACCGGACAGTCCAAGAGACCCAGTACTTC | CASSQDRTVQETQYF
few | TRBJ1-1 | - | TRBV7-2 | TGTGCCAGCAGCCCTAGCCGGGGAAGGAACACTGAAGCTTTCTTT | CASSPSRGRNTEAFF
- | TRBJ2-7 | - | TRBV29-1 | TGCAGCGTTGAAGGGCGGGGCAGTGGACGCGAGCAGTACTTC | CSVEGRGSGREQYF
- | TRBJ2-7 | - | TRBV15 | TGTGCCACCAGCAGAGAAGGGCAGGGGGGTTACGAGCAGTACTTC | CATSREGQGGYEQYF
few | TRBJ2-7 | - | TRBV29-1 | TGCAGCGTTGTCGAGGGGGTCTACGAGCAGTACTTC | CSVVEGVYEQYF
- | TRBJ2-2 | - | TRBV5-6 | TGTGCCAGCAGCTTGGTGGACAGGAGGGCCGGGGAGCTGTTTTTT | CASSLVDRRAGELFF
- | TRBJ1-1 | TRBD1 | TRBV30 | TGTGCCTGGGGGGGACAGCCGAACACTGAAGCTTTCTTT | CAWGGQPNTEAFF
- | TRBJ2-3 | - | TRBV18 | TGTGCCAGCTCACCGGGACCGCCCGTCACAGATACGCAGTATTTT | CASSPGPPVTDTQYF
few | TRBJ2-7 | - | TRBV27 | TGTGCCAGCAGTCTCGAGCCGTCCTACGAGCAGTACTTC | CASSLEPSYEQYF
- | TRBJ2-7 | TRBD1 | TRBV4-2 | TGTGCCAGCAGCCAAGATGTGGGACAGGGGTCCTACGAGCAGTACTTC | CASSQDVGQGSYEQYF
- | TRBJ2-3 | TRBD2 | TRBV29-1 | TGCAGCGTACCTAGCGGGGGGGGAGATACGCAGTATTTT | CSVPSGGGDTQYF